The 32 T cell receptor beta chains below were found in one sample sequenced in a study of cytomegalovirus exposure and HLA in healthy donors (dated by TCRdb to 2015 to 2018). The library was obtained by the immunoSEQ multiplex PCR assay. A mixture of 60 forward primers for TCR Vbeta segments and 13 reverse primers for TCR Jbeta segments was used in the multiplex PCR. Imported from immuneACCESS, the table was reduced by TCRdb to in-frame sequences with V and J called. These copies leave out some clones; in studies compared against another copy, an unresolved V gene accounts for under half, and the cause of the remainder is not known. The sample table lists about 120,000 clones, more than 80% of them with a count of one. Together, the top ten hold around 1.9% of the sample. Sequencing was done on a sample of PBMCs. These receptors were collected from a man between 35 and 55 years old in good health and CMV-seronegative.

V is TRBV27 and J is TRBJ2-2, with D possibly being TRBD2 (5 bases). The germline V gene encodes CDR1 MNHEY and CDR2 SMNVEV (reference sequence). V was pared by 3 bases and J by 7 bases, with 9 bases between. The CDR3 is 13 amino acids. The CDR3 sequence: CASSLSGDGELFF. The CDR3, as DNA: TGTGCCAGCAGTTTGAGCGGCGACGGGGAGCTGTTTTTT.

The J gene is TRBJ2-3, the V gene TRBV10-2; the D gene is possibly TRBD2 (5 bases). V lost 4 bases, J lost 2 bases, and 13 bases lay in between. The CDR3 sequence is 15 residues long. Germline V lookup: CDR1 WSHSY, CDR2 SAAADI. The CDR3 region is CASSGRPTLTDTQYF. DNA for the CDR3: TGCGCCAGCAGTGGGAGGCCTACCCTCACAGATACGCAGTATTTT.

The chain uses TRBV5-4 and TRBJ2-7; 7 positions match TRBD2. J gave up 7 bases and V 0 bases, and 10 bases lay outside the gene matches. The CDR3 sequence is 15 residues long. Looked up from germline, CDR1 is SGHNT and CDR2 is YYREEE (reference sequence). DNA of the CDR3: TGTGCCAGCAGCTTGGGTTCGGGAGGTAATCGGGAGCAGTACTTC. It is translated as CASSLGSGGNREQYF.

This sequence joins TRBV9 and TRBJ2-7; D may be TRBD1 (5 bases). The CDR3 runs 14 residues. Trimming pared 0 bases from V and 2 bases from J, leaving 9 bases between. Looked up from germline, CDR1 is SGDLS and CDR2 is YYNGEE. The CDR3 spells CASSVGVRAYEQYF. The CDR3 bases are TGTGCCAGCAGCGTAGGAGTCAGGGCCTACGAGCAGTACTTC.

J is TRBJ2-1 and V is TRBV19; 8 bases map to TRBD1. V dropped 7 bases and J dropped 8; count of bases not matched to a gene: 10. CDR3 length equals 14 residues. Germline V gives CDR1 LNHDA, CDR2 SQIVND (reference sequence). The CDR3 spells CASMGQAPRDEQFF. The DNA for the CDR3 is TGTGCCAGTATGGGACAGGCGCCGCGGGATGAGCAGTTCTTC.

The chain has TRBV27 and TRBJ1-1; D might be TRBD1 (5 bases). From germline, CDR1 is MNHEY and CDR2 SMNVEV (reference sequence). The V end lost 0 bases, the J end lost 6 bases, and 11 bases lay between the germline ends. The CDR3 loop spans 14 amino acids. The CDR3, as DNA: TGTGCCAGCAGTTTATCGCCAGGGCATCCTGAAGCTTTCTTT. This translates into CASSLSPGHPEAFF.

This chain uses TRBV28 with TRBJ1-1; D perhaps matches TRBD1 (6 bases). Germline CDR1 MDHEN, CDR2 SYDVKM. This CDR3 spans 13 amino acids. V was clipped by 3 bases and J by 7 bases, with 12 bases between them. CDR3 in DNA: TGTGCCAGCAGTTTCCAGGGGAGGGGTGAAGCTTTCTTT. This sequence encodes CASSFQGRGEAFF.

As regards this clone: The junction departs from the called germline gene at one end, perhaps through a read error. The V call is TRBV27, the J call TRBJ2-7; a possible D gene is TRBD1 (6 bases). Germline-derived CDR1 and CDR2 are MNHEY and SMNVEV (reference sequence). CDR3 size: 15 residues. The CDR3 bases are TGTGCCAGCAGGCCTCGAGTGGGGGCTCACTACGAGCAGTGCTTC. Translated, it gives CASRPRVGAHYEQCF.

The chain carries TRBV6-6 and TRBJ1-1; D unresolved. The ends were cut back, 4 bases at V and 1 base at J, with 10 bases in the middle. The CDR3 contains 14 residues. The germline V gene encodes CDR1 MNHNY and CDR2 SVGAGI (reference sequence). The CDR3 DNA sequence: TGTGCCAGCAGTTTGCAATCGGGGAACACTGAAGCTTTCTTT. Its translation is CASSLQSGNTEAFF.

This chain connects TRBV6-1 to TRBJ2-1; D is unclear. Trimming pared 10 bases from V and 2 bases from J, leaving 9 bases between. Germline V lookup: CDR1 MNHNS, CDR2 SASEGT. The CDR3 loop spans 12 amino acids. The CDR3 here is CATLSPYNEQFF. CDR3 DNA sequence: TGTGCCACCCTTAGCCCCTACAATGAGCAGTTCTTC.

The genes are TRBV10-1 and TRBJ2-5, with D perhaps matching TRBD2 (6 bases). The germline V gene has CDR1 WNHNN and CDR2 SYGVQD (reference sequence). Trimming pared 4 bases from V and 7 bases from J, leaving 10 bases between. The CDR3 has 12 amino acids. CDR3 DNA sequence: TGCGCCAGCAGTGGGCAGGGAGGGACCCAGTACTTC. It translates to CASSGQGGTQYF.

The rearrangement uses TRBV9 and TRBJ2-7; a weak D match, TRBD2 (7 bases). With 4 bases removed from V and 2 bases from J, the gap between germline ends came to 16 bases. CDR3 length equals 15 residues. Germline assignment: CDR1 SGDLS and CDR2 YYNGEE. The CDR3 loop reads CASSRGVTGTYEQYF. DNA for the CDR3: TGTGCCAGCAGCCGGGGGGTTACAGGGACCTACGAGCAGTACTTC.

The CDR3 DNA is TGCAGCGTTTCGGGGGGGCCGGGCTACAATGAGCAGTTCTTC. It yields the protein CSVSGGPGYNEQFF. The chain is built from TRBV29-1 and TRBJ2-1, with 8 positions matching TRBD2. V was pared by 5 bases and J by 3 bases, with 6 bases of the junction left unmatched. Germline values: CDR1 SQVTM, CDR2 ANQGSEA. This CDR3 is built from 14 residues.

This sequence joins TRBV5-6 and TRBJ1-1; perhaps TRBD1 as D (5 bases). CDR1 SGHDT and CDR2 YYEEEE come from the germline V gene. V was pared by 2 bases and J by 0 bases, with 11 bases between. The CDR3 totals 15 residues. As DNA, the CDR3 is TGTGCCAGCAGCTTCCTTCGGGGGATGAACACTGAAGCTTTCTTT. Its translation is CASSFLRGMNTEAFF.

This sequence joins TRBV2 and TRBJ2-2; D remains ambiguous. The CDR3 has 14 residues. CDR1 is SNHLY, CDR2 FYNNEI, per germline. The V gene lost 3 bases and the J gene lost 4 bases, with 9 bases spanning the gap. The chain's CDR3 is CASSEARFTGELFF. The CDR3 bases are TGTGCCAGCAGTGAGGCCCGTTTCACCGGGGAGCTGTTTTTT.

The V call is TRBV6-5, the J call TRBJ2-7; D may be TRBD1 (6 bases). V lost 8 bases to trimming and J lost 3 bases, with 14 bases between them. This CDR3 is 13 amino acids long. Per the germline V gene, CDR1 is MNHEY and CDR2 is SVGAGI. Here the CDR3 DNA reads TGTGCCAGCGCAAGACAGGTTAACTACGAGCAGTACTTC. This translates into CASARQVNYEQYF.

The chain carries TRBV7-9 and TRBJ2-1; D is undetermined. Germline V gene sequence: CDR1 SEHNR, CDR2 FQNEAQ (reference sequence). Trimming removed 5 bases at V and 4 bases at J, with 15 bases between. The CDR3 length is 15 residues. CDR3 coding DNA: TGTGCCAGCAGCAATCCGAGCCGGTTTTACAATGAGCAGTTCTTC. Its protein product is CASSNPSRFYNEQFF. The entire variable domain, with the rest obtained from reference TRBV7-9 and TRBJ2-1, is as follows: DTGVSQNPRHKITKRGQNVTFRCDPISEHNRLYWYRQTLGQGPEFLTYFQNEAQLEKSRLLSDRFSAERPKGSFSTLEIQRTEQGDSAMYLCASSNPSRFYNEQFFGPGTRLTVL.

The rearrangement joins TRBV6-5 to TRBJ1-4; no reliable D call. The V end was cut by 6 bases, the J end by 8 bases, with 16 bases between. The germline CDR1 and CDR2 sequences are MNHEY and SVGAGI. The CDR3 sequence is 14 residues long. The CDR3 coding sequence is TGTGCCAGCAGCACCTATGAGGGAAGGGAAAAACTGTTTTTT. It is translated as CASSTYEGREKLFF.

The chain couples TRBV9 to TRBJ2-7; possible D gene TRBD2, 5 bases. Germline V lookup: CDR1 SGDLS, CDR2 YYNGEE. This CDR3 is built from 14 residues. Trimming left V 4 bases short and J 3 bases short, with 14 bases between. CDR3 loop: CASSPDEGFYEQYF. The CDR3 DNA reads TGTGCCAGCAGCCCCGATGAGGGTTTCTACGAGCAGTACTTC.

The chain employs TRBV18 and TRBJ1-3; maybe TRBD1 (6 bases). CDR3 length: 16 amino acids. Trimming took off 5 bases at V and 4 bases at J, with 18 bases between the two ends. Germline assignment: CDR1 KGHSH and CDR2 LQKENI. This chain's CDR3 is CASSEYRVPRGNTIYF. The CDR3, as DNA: TGTGCCAGCTCAGAATACAGGGTCCCACGCGGAAACACCATATATTTT.

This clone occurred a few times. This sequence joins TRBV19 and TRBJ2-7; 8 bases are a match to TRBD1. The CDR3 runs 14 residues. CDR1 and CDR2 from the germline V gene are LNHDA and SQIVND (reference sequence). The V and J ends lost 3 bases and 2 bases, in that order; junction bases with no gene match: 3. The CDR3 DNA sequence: TGTGCCAGTAGTATGGGGACAGGCACCTACGAGCAGTACTTC. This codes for CASSMGTGTYEQYF.

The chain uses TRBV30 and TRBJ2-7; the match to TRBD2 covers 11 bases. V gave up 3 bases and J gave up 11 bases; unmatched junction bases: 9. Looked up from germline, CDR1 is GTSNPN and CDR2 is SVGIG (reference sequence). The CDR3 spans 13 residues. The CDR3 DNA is TGTGCCTGGAGCGGGACTAGCGGTACTACGGAGTACTTC. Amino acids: CAWSGTSGTTEYF.

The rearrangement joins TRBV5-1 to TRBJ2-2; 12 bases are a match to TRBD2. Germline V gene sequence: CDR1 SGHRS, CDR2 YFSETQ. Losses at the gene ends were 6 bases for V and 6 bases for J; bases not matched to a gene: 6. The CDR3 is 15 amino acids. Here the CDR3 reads CASNPLAGGPGELFF. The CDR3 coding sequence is TGCGCCAGCAACCCACTAGCGGGGGGACCCGGGGAGCTGTTTTTT.

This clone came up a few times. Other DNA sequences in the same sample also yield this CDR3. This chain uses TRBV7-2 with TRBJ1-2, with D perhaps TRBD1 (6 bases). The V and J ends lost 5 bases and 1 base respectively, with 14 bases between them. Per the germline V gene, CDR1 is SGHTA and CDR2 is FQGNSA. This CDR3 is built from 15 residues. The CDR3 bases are TGTGCCAGCAGCCATACGCGCAGGGGTAACTATGGCTACACCTTC. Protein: CASSHTRRGNYGYTF.

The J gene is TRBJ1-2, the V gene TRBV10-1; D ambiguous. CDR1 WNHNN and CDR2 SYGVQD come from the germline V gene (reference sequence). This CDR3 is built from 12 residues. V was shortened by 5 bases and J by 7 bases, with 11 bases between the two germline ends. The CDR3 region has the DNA TGCGCCAGCAGTAACGGCGGGAGTGGCTACACCTTC. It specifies CASSNGGSGYTF.

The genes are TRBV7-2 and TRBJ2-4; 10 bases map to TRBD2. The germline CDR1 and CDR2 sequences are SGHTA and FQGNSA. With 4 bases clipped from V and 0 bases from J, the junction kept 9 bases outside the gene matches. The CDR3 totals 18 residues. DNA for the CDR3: TGTGCCAGCAGCTCCACCACTAGCGGGACCTTAGCCAAAAACATTCAGTACTTC. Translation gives CASSSTTSGTLAKNIQYF.

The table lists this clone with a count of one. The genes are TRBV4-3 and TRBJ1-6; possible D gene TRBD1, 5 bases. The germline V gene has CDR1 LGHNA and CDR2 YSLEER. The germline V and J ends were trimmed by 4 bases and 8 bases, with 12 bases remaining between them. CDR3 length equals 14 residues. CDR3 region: CASSLRPGDSPLHF. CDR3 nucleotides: TGCGCCAGCAGCCTCCGCCCGGGGGATTCACCCCTCCACTTT.

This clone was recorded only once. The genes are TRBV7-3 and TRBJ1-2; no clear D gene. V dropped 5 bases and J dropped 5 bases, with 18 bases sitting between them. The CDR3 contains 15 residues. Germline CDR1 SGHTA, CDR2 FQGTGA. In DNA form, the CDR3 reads TGTGCCAGCAGCCCCAACCGAGGACTGGGGTATGGCTACACCTTC. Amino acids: CASSPNRGLGYGYTF.

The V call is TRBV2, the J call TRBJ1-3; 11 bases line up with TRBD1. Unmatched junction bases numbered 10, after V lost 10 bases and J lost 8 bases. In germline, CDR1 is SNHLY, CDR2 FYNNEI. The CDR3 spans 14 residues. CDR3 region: CATSRDRGADTIYF. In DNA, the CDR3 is TGTGCCACCTCCCGGGACAGGGGGGCCGACACCATATATTTT.

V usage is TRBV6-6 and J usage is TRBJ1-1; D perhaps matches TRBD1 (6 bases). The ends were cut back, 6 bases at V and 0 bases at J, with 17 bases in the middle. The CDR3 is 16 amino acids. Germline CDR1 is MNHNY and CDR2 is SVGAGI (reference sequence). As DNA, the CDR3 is TGTGCCAGCAGCCCCCCAGGGGCACTCATGAACACTGAAGCTTTCTTT. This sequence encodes CASSPPGALMNTEAFF.

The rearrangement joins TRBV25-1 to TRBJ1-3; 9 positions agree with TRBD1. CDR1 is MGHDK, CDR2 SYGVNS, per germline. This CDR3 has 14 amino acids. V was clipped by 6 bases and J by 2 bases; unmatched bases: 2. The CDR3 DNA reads TGTGCCAGCAGACAGGGGGCTGCTGGAAACACCATATATTTT. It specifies CASRQGAAGNTIYF.

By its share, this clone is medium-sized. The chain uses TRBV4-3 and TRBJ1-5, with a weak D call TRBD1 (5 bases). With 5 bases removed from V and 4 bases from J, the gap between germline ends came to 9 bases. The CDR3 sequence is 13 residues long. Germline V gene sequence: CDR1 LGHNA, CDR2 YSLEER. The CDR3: CASSYDRNQPQHF. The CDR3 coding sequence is TGCGCCAGCAGCTACGACAGAAATCAGCCCCAGCATTTT.